Each of the 32 T cell receptor beta chains below was sequenced from the same sample in a study of PD-L1 blockade in urothelial cancer. Here immunoSEQ multiplex PCR was the method, and the copy in TCRdb shows in-frame clones only, minus some. Of about 45,000 clones listed, about nine tenths are singletons. Specimen: PBMCs, collected around atezolizumab (anti-PD-L1) treatment. These receptor sequences come from a man at least 80 years old with urothelial cancer.

The chain carries TRBV15 and TRBJ2-2; 10 bases map to TRBD2. The CDR3 covers 16 residues. Germline-derived CDR1 and CDR2 are LNHNV and YYDKDF (reference sequence). J gave up 6 bases and V 0 bases, and 4 bases lay outside the gene matches. Here the CDR3 reads CATSREGLALPGELFF. The CDR3 DNA sequence: TGTGCCACCAGCAGAGAGGGACTAGCGCTCCCCGGGGAGCTGTTTTTT.

The V call is TRBV5-4, the J call TRBJ2-5, with TRBD2 matching 12 bases. This CDR3 is 15 amino acids long. V lost 3 bases, J lost 5 bases, and 5 bases stayed unmatched. Looked up from germline, CDR1 is SGHNT and CDR2 is YYREEE (reference sequence). CDR3 DNA: TGTGCCAGCAGCTCGGGACTAGCGGGTGGTGAGACCCAGTACTTC. Encoded protein: CASSSGLAGGETQYF.

The gene calls are TRBV5-4 and TRBJ1-1; TRBD1 matches 8 bases. Germline CDR1 SGHNT, CDR2 YYREEE (reference sequence). The CDR3 runs to 16 residues. The V and J ends lost 4 bases and 6 bases, in that order; junction bases with no gene match: 14. The CDR3 region has the DNA TGTGCCAGCAGCCCCGGACAGGGAGTCATTGATTCTGAAGCTTTCTTT. Its translation is CASSPGQGVIDSEAFF.

This chain uses TRBV6-5 with TRBJ1-1; maybe TRBD1 (6 bases). Per germline, CDR1 MNHEY and CDR2 SVGAGI. V was shortened by 4 bases and J by 5 bases, with 14 bases between the two germline ends. The CDR3 covers 14 residues. CDR3 sequence reads: CASSSPGEGTEAFF. The CDR3, as DNA: TGTGCCAGCAGTTCTCCAGGGGAGGGGACTGAAGCTTTCTTT.

This chain connects TRBV7-6 to TRBJ2-3; 10 bases align to TRBD2. CDR1 is SGHVS and CDR2 is FNYEAQ in the germline V gene. J was trimmed by 4 bases and V by 5 bases; bases with no gene match: 12. The CDR3 spans 17 residues. The CDR3 region has the DNA TGTGCCAGCAGCCCCCTTCCAGCGGGAGGGAGGGCAGATACGCAGTATTTT. It yields the protein CASSPLPAGGRADTQYF.

This clone was detected once. The chain uses TRBV5-1 and TRBJ2-6; no reliable D call. Germline V gene sequence: CDR1 SGHRS, CDR2 YFSETQ. The CDR3 contains 15 residues. V lost 5 bases to trimming and J lost 0 bases, with 9 bases between them. As DNA, the CDR3 is TGCGCCAGCAGGAATATAGACTCTGGGGCCAACGTCCTGACTTTC. It translates to CASRNIDSGANVLTF.

CDR3 sequence: CSVEEPGGYGYTF. CDR3 coding DNA: TGCAGCGTTGAAGAACCCGGGGGGTATGGCTACACCTTC. The chain is built from TRBV29-1 and TRBJ1-2, with D maybe TRBD1 (5 bases). V was trimmed by 0 bases and J by 5 bases, leaving 10 bases between them. Germline CDR1 SQVTM, CDR2 ANQGSEA. The CDR3 has 13 amino acids.

This clone showed up just once. CDR3 in DNA: TGTGCCAGTTCTAGCGGGATTTACAATGAGCAGTTCTTC. As protein: CASSSGIYNEQFF. V is TRBV9 and J is TRBJ2-1, with TRBD2 matching over 9 bases. The CDR3 totals 13 residues. Unmatched junction bases numbered 4, after V lost 8 bases and J lost 4 bases. Germline values: CDR1 SGDLS, CDR2 YYNGEE.

The gene calls are TRBV7-6 and TRBJ2-1; maybe TRBD2 (7 bases). The V end lost 4 bases, the J end lost 0 bases, and 13 bases lay between the germline ends. Germline V gene lookup returns CDR1 SGHVS and CDR2 FNYEAQ. The CDR3 covers 16 residues. CDR3 nucleotide sequence: TGTGCCAGCAGCTCCCGGGGGGCAGGCTCCTACAATGAGCAGTTCTTC. Amino acid sequence: CASSSRGAGSYNEQFF.

The J gene is TRBJ2-1, the V gene TRBV6-5; no clear D. Germline V gives CDR1 MNHEY, CDR2 SVGAGI. The V end was cut by 7 bases, the J end by 6 bases, with 10 bases between. The CDR3 sequence is 12 residues long. The CDR3 spells CASKEVGNEQFF. The CDR3 DNA is TGTGCCAGCAAAGAGGTTGGCAATGAGCAGTTCTTC.

This clone turned up a few times. V gene TRBV6-5 combines with J gene TRBJ1-1; a possible D gene is TRBD1 (5 bases). Germline V lookup: CDR1 MNHEY, CDR2 SVGAGI. The CDR3 contains 16 residues. Trimming removed 0 bases from V and 4 bases from J, with 15 bases in between. The CDR3 sequence: CASSYSSGSASTEAFF. The CDR3 bases are TGTGCCAGCAGTTACTCGTCAGGGTCGGCGAGCACTGAAGCTTTCTTT.

DNA for the CDR3: TGTGCCAGCAGCTCAGCGGGAGACATCTACGAGCAGTACTTC. Translation: CASSSAGDIYEQYF. The V and J genes are TRBV5-6 and TRBJ2-7, with 8 bases matching TRBD2. Trimming removed 3 bases from V and 3 bases from J; junction bases left unmatched: 5. The germline V gene has CDR1 SGHDT and CDR2 YYEEEE. CDR3 length: 14 amino acids.

The CDR3 spells CASSPMTDEQYF. The DNA for the CDR3 is TGTGCCAGCAGCCCAATGACAGACGAGCAGTACTTC. The chain uses TRBV28 and TRBJ2-7; perhaps TRBD1 as D (5 bases). The CDR3 sequence is 12 residues long. Germline assignment: CDR1 MDHEN and CDR2 SYDVKM. V shed 6 bases and J shed 5 bases, with 11 bases lying between them.

The V call is TRBV6-6, the J call TRBJ1-1; D perhaps matches TRBD1 (5 bases). This CDR3 is built from 13 residues. The V and J ends lost 6 bases and 2 bases respectively, with 10 bases between them. The V gene's germline CDR1 is MNHNY and CDR2 SVGAGI (reference sequence). The CDR3, as DNA: TGTGCCAGCAGCCGGGACTTTAACACTGAAGCTTTCTTT. Translated: CASSRDFNTEAFF.

This clone has more than one count but fewer than ten. The chain uses TRBV19 and TRBJ1-5; 8 bases map to TRBD1. Trimming removed 8 bases from V and 4 bases from J; junction bases left unmatched: 10. This CDR3 has 15 amino acids. CDR1 LNHDA and CDR2 SQIVND come from the germline V gene (reference sequence). The CDR3 reads CASSLSGGWNQPQHF. DNA of the CDR3: TGTGCCAGTTCTCTGTCAGGGGGCTGGAATCAGCCCCAGCATTTT.

This chain uses TRBV19 with TRBJ1-4; D not certain. V gave up 6 bases and J gave up 8 bases, with 13 bases separating them. Per germline, CDR1 LNHDA and CDR2 SQIVND (reference sequence). This CDR3 region has 13 residues. The CDR3 sequence: CASSRTAGEKLFF. CDR3 sequence (DNA): TGTGCCAGTAGCCGAACGGCCGGGGAAAAACTGTTTTTT.

The rearrangement joins TRBV5-1 to TRBJ2-3; 7 nucleotides match TRBD1. The CDR3 has 16 amino acids. From germline, CDR1 is SGHRS and CDR2 YFSETQ. V lost 0 bases to trimming and J lost 4 bases; unmatched junction nucleotides: 8. The chain's CDR3 is CASSLVPLGGPDTQYF. The DNA of the CDR3 is TGCGCCAGCAGCTTGGTCCCTCTAGGGGGCCCAGATACGCAGTATTTT.

The rearrangement uses TRBV6-4 and TRBJ2-3; D remains ambiguous. This CDR3 has 13 amino acids. Germline loops: CDR1 MRHNA, CDR2 SNTAGT. The V gene lost 6 bases and the J gene lost 6 bases, with 13 bases spanning the gap. The CDR3 nucleotides are TGTGCCAGCAGCGCGACTCGGTTGGATACGCAGTATTTT. Its translation is CASSATRLDTQYF.

The CDR3 nucleotides read TGTGCCAGTAAGACGGCCGGGACAATTAATGAAAAACTGTTTTTT. Translated, it gives CASKTAGTINEKLFF. The chain couples TRBV19 to TRBJ1-4, with a weak D call TRBD1 (6 bases). Trimming removed 7 bases at V and 4 bases at J, with 16 bases between. The CDR3 loop spans 15 amino acids. Looked up from germline, CDR1 is LNHDA and CDR2 is SQIVND (reference sequence).

CDR3 bases: TGTGCCGTCTCTAGACAGCTACAAGAGACCCAGTACTTC. Translated: CAVSRQLQETQYF. The chain links TRBV5-4 to TRBJ2-5; D is perhaps TRBD1 (5 bases). CDR1 is SGHNT and CDR2 is YYREEE in the germline V gene (reference sequence). The CDR3 has 13 amino acids. Trimming removed 10 bases at V and 2 bases at J, with 15 bases between.

This clone was seen a few times. V is TRBV27 and J is TRBJ2-7; 9 nucleotides align to TRBD1. The junction had 12 bases not matched to a gene; V was cut back by 4 bases and J by 5 bases. CDR3 length equals 16 residues. CDR1 and CDR2 (germline): MNHEY, SMNVEV (reference sequence). The CDR3 nucleotides read TGTGCCAGCAGTTACCGGACAGGGGCGCGAGACCACGAGCAGTACTTC. Translating gives CASSYRTGARDHEQYF.

This clone was seen a single time. This chain joins TRBV10-1 and TRBJ1-5; TRBD1 is a possible D gene (5 bases). The germline V gene encodes CDR1 WNHNN and CDR2 SYGVQD (reference sequence). Trimming left V 5 bases short and J 4 bases short, with 9 bases between. This CDR3 region has 13 residues. The DNA for the CDR3 is TGCGCCAGCAGTAGACAGCTAAATCAGCCCCAGCATTTT. Its protein product is CASSRQLNQPQHF.

This chain connects TRBV19 to TRBJ1-1; TRBD1 is a possible D gene (5 bases). The CDR3 has 13 residues. Trimming pared 6 bases from V and 2 bases from J, leaving 10 bases between. Per the germline V gene, CDR1 is LNHDA and CDR2 is SQIVND (reference sequence). Here the CDR3 DNA reads TGTGCCAGTAGCTTTCAGGGAAACACTGAAGCTTTCTTT. Translated: CASSFQGNTEAFF.

In this sample, this clone turned up once. The chain uses TRBV7-2 and TRBJ1-2; TRBD1 matches 8 bases. The CDR3 has 14 amino acids. Germline V gives CDR1 SGHTA, CDR2 FQGNSA. Trimming removed 6 bases from V and 6 bases from J; junction bases left unmatched: 9. This CDR3 is CASSLVRGRDGYTF. For the CDR3, the DNA is TGTGCCAGCAGTCTAGTCAGGGGGCGAGATGGCTACACCTTC.

DNA for the CDR3: TGTGCCAGCAGGAAGCGGGATCCGGACTACGAGCAGTACTTC. This gives the protein CASRKRDPDYEQYF. This sequence joins TRBV27 and TRBJ2-7, with TRBD2 identical over 7 bases. The germline gives CDR1 MNHEY, CDR2 SMNVEV (reference sequence). J gave up 3 bases and V 6 bases, and 8 bases lay outside the gene matches. CDR3 length: 14 residues.

The chain combines TRBV5-1 with TRBJ2-5, with 7 bases lining up with TRBD1. Germline loops: CDR1 SGHRS, CDR2 YFSETQ. The CDR3 is made up of 15 amino acids. J lost 2 bases, V lost 0 bases, and 4 bases had no gene match. The CDR3 sequence: CASSLGGGGQETQYF. CDR3 in DNA: TGCGCCAGCAGCTTGGGAGGGGGCGGGCAAGAGACCCAGTACTTC.

V usage is TRBV19 and J usage is TRBJ2-1; the match to TRBD1 covers 10 bases. The V segment lost 6 bases and the J segment 7 bases; nucleotides outside the gene matches: 3. This CDR3 contains 13 residues. From germline, CDR1 is LNHDA and CDR2 SQIVND (reference sequence). CDR3 residues: CASRGTGANEQFF. The CDR3 DNA follows: TGTGCCAGTAGGGGGACAGGGGCAAATGAGCAGTTCTTC.

The count of this clone is one. The chain employs TRBV10-3 and TRBJ2-3; TRBD2 matches at 10 bases. CDR1 is ENHRY, CDR2 SYGVKD, per germline. V shed 6 bases and J 1 base; nucleotides not matched to a gene: 4. The CDR3 is made up of 15 amino acids. The CDR3 loop is CAISTGTSGTDTQYF. The CDR3 DNA reads TGTGCCATCAGCACCGGGACTAGCGGCACAGATACGCAGTATTTT.

This chain links TRBV19 with TRBJ1-1; 8 nucleotides match TRBD1. CDR3 size: 14 residues. Trimming at V came to 0 bases and at J to 11 bases, leaving 8 bases not matched to a gene. The germline V gene has CDR1 LNHDA and CDR2 SQIVND (reference sequence). CDR3 nucleotide sequence: TGTGCCAGTAGTATAGACCGGACAGGGTCGGATGCTTTCTTT. Protein product: CASSIDRTGSDAFF.

The rearrangement links TRBV19 to TRBJ2-5, with a tentative D call TRBD1 (6 bases). The ends were cut back, 5 bases at V and 4 bases at J, with 14 bases in the middle. Germline CDR1 reads LNHDA; CDR2 reads SQIVND (reference sequence). This CDR3 contains 14 residues. The CDR3 here is CASSAASGAETQYF. Written as DNA, the CDR3 is TGTGCCAGTAGTGCAGCGTCAGGGGCAGAGACCCAGTACTTC. Full variable domain (remainder filled in from reference TRBV19 and TRBJ2-5): DGGITQSPKYLFRKEGQNVTLSCEQNLNHDAMYWYRQDPGQGLRLIYYSQIVNDFQKGDIAEGYSVSREKKESFPLTVTSAQKNPTAFYLCASSAASGAETQYFGPGTRLLVL.

V and J are TRBV20-1 and TRBJ2-1; D possibly corresponds to TRBD1 (6 bases). The V gene's germline CDR1 is DFQATT and CDR2 SNEGSKA (reference sequence). V shed 6 bases and J shed 6 bases, with 9 bases lying between them. The CDR3 sequence is 11 residues long. CDR3: CSATGFNEQFF. CDR3 sequence (DNA): TGCAGTGCGACAGGATTCAATGAGCAGTTCTTC.

The CDR3 region has the DNA TGCGCCAGCAGTGAGTCGCTGACTGGCACTGAAGCTTTCTTT. The encoded protein is CASSESLTGTEAFF. This chain joins TRBV10-1 and TRBJ1-1; unclear D gene. Trimming removed 0 bases from V and 4 bases from J, with 9 bases in between. In germline, CDR1 is WNHNN, CDR2 SYGVQD (reference sequence). This CDR3 spans 14 amino acids.